This T cell receptor (beta chain) was sequenced in a study of T cells expressing NK-cell markers (dated by TCRdb to 2019 to 2021). A note on the overall study: TCR beta-chain repertoires were profiled in sorted CD3+CD56+NKG2C+, CD3+CD56+NKG2C- and CD3+CD56-NKG2C+ T-cell subsets from seven or eight donors. Seven of the eight sequenced donors were HCMV-seropositive and one was HCMV-seronegative. The eight sequenced donors were randomly selected healthy volunteers, three men and five women. Libraries were sequenced as 2 x 150 bp reads on Illumina HiSeq 2000/2500, MiSeq or NextSeq. Results the study describes overall, beyond this receptor: Those dominant clonotypes were again the most abundant among CD3+CD56-NKG2C+ cells in a handful of donors, at roughly 25-65%. In about 6 donors, the dominant CD3+CD56+NKG2C+ clonotypes were found to rank among the top 10 CD8+ clonotypes and to make up roughly 1.0-8% of CD8+ T cells. It remained unclear whether the expanded NKG2C-expressing T cell clones were specific for HCMV antigens.

TCRdb lists the instrument as Illumina HiSeq 2000. TCR beta cDNA libraries were made by 5'RACE template switching that added a universal primer site and unique molecular identifiers. Priming for cDNA synthesis came from the TCR beta constant segment, and two successive PCR amplification steps followed. Processing in the source paper ran as follows. MIGEC was used to demultiplex reads and group the reads by UMI, and MiTCR was used to assemble and quantify clonotypes. Only TCR cDNA sequences supported by at least two reads were kept to exclude erroneous sequences. Downstream repertoire analysis used the tcR package, and clonotypes were matched across fractions by CDR3 nucleotide sequence plus V segment. VDJmatch was used to annotate antigen specificity against VDJdb, with one amino acid substitution in CDR3 permitted. The reads, reprocessed by TCRdb, yield one row per CDR3 protein sequence and no DNA. These V and J calls derive from TCRdb rather than the authors' analysis. The sample's clone listing holds about 370,000 distinct CDR3 sequences. In total, the top ten clones hold around 11% of the sample.

Turning to this clonotype: Its antigen is unknown.

A commercial ELISA kit detecting HCMV-specific IgG in serum was used to determine HCMV serostatus. Peripheral blood mononuclear cells were isolated from blood by Ficoll density gradient centrifugation. Specimen: blood T cells: a sorted CD56 or NKG2C T cell subset, CD4+ or CD8+ T cells, or bulk PBMC T cells (not recorded which). The source of this sequence is a woman aged 45-65 years in good health. Donor details come from another sample of the same person, matched by shared clones.

CDR3 protein: CASSYAWAVEETQYF. The rearranged segments are TRBV6-6 and TRBJ2-5. CDR1 is given as MNHNY and CDR2 as SVGAGI, both from the germline V gene (reference sequence). From cysteine to phenylalanine, the CDR3 is 15 amino acids long. The DNA is unrecorded.